This TCR beta chain was retrieved from a study of response to subunit inactivated influenza vaccine. Study-level findings and limits: The authors put forward the suggestion that each seasonal influenza vaccination may bring in only a limited number of new T cells.

TCRdb re-analysed the RT-PCR reads in MiXCR, keeping a single row per CDR3 protein. The sample carries just over 300,000 distinct CDR3 sequences, roughly 22% recorded once. Notes on this clonotype: What it recognizes is unknown.

CDR1 and CDR2 from the germline V gene are MDHEN and SYDVKM. CDR3 size: 12 residues. The V end was cut by 6 bases, the J end by 5 bases, with 11 bases between. The material sequenced was PBMCs from blood, taken less than 22 months after vaccination. The chain employs TRBV28 and TRBJ2-7, with D possibly being TRBD1 (5 bases). The clonotype was recovered from a man aged 45-69 years who received an inactivated influenza vaccine. The CDR3 region is CASRSGFHEQYF. The CDR3 coding sequence is TGTGCCAGCAGATCAGGGTTCCACGAGCAGTACTTC. Looking up the rest from reference TRBV28 and TRBJ2-7 gives the full variable domain: DVKVTQSSRYLVKRTGEKVFLECVQDMDHENMFWYRQDPGLGLRLIYFSYDVKMKEKGDIPEGYSVSREKKERFSLILESASTNQTSMYLCASRSGFHEQYFGPGTRLTVT.